This T cell receptor beta chain was sequenced in a study of technical replicates of blood from several donors. CDR1 is SGHTA and CDR2 is FQGTGA in the germline V gene. Unmatched junction bases numbered 4, after V lost 5 bases and J lost 5 bases. The CDR3 contains 13 residues. The table came from immunoSEQ multiplex PCR; TCRdb's copy has only in-frame clones and leaves some out. This table holds roughly 60,000 clones, about nine tenths found once. The chain joins TRBV7-3 to TRBJ2-5, with 8 bases lining up with TRBD1. The receptor comes from a human donor in good health. Some clones in this sample may be carry-over from other donors' samples. Sequencing input: PBMCs. The CDR3 nucleotides read TGTGCCAGCAGCCCCCAGGGGGCTGAGACCCAGTACTTC. Protein product: CASSPQGAETQYF.